This TCR beta chain originates from a study of cytomegalovirus exposure and HLA in healthy donors. Broader study findings: TCR beta chain V- and J-gene trimming was linked, in a later analysis, to a missense variant in DCLRE1C.

Details on this clone: Its target is not known.

PCR primers comprised 60 Vbeta and 13 Jbeta primers. The assay was immunoSEQ multiplex PCR, and TCRdb's table has in-frame clones only and misses some. The data contain some 180,000 clones, more than 85% of them singletons. Germline V gene data show CDR1 as GTSNPN and CDR2 as SVGIG (reference sequence). Deletions cut 4 bases from V and 0 bases from J, with 19 bases between. The CDR3 sequence is 17 residues long. Material: PBMCs. The receptor was isolated from a girl under two years old in good health and CMV-seronegative. The chain carries TRBV30 and TRBJ2-1; TRBD2 is a possible D gene (5 bases). CDR3 in amino acids: CAWTIGVWPSSYNEQFF. Here the CDR3 DNA reads TGTGCCTGGACCATCGGGGTTTGGCCGAGCTCCTACAATGAGCAGTTCTTC.